The 25 T cell receptor beta chains given below trace back to one sample, sequenced in a study of Tregs in tolerant kidney transplant recipients. Their cognate antigens are unknown. Here immunoSEQ multiplex PCR was the method, and the copy in TCRdb shows in-frame clones only, minus some. The sample includes around 30,000 clones, over 65% seen only once; the top ten take 2% to 2.5%. Material: Tregs from blood cultured with allogeneic cells. These receptor sequences come from a human donor in good health.

The table lists this clone with a few counts. J is TRBJ1-2 and V is TRBV6-1; the match to TRBD1 covers 9 bases. The germline gives CDR1 MNHNS, CDR2 SASEGT. The CDR3 is made up of 14 amino acids. V gave up 4 bases and J gave up 4 bases; unmatched junction bases: 4. The CDR3 nucleotides read TGTGCCAGCAGTGGGGCGGACAGGGGCTATGGCTACACCTTC. Protein sequence: CASSGADRGYGYTF.

This sequence joins TRBV28 and TRBJ2-5; tentative D call: TRBD2 (6 bases). Germline V gives CDR1 MDHEN, CDR2 SYDVKM. Trimming pared 4 bases from V and 3 bases from J, leaving 12 bases between. This CDR3 is 14 amino acids long. CDR3 sequence reads: CASSWPGVKETQYF. The CDR3 coding sequence is TGTGCCAGCAGTTGGCCGGGGGTAAAAGAGACCCAGTACTTC.

This chain links TRBV5-1 with TRBJ2-1; D perhaps matches TRBD2 (5 bases). This CDR3 has 19 amino acids. Trimming pared 0 bases from V and 1 base from J, leaving 20 bases between. Germline loops: CDR1 SGHRS, CDR2 YFSETQ. CDR3 region: CASSLAHFKAARSYNEQFF. CDR3 DNA sequence: TGCGCCAGCAGCTTGGCCCACTTTAAAGCGGCCCGGTCCTACAATGAGCAGTTCTTC.

This chain connects TRBV5-6 to TRBJ2-5; tentatively, D is TRBD2 (6 bases). This CDR3 is 14 amino acids long. Trimming took 6 bases from V and 4 from J, leaving 16 bases between them. In germline, CDR1 is SGHDT, CDR2 YYEEEE. The CDR3, as DNA: TGTGCCAGCACCCCCCGAGGAGGGTTAGAGACCCAGTACTTC. This encodes CASTPRGGLETQYF.

The V call is TRBV5-5, the J call TRBJ1-1; maybe TRBD1 (6 bases). CDR3 length equals 13 residues. CDR1 and CDR2 (germline): SGHKS, YYEKEE (reference sequence). V dropped 0 bases and J dropped 3 bases, with 6 bases sitting between them. DNA of the CDR3: TGTGCCAGCAGCTTGGACAGGGACACTGAAGCTTTCTTT. The encoded protein is CASSLDRDTEAFF. Full variable domain (outside the CDR3, taken from reference TRBV5-5 and TRBJ1-1): DAGVTQSPTHLIKTRGQQVTLRCSPISGHKSVSWYQQVLGQGPQFIFQYYEKEERGRGNFPDRFSARQFPNYSSELNVNALLLGDSALYLCASSLDRDTEAFFGQGTRLTVV.

This clone was seen just once. The rearrangement links TRBV7-3 to TRBJ1-1; no firm D call. Germline CDR1 and CDR2: SGHTA and FQGTGA. Between the trimmed V and J ends, which lost 5 bases and 7 bases, there was a span of 14 bases. CDR3 size: 13 residues. CDR3 in amino acids: CASSRVPGGEAFF. In DNA form, the CDR3 reads TGTGCCAGCAGCCGAGTACCGGGTGGTGAAGCTTTCTTT.

In DNA form, the CDR3 reads TGTGCCAGCAGCGTGGGGGCGGGAGGAAAGACCCAGTACTTC. As protein: CASSVGAGGKTQYF. The J gene is TRBJ2-5, the V gene TRBV9; 8 bases align to TRBD2. The CDR3 is 14 amino acids. The junction had 6 bases not matched to a gene; V was cut back by 2 bases and J by 6 bases. CDR1 and CDR2 from the germline V gene are SGDLS and YYNGEE.

This clone was seen only a few times. The chain uses TRBV5-6 and TRBJ1-3, with D possibly being TRBD1 (6 bases). The CDR3 consists of 16 residues. Per the germline V gene, CDR1 is SGHDT and CDR2 is YYEEEE. Trimming removed 3 bases from V and 0 bases from J, with 13 bases in between. This chain's CDR3 is CASSYRTVSSGNTIYF. The CDR3 coding sequence is TGTGCCAGCAGCTACCGGACAGTGAGCTCTGGAAACACCATATATTTT.

The chain links TRBV19 to TRBJ2-3; the D gene could be TRBD1 or TRBD2 (5 bases each). Germline V gene lookup returns CDR1 LNHDA and CDR2 SQIVND (reference sequence). The CDR3 totals 14 residues. V gave up 4 bases and J gave up 8 bases, with 16 bases separating them. In DNA form, the CDR3 reads TGTGCCAGTAGTAACCGGGGCTTCACCGTTACGCAGTATTTT. Protein: CASSNRGFTVTQYF.

The CDR3 DNA reads TGTGCCAGCAGTTACAACGGCCCTCATGAGCTGTTTTTT. Translation: CASSYNGPHELFF. V and J are TRBV6-6 and TRBJ2-2; D gene ambiguous. The CDR3 is 13 residues long. With 2 bases removed from V and 11 bases from J, the gap between germline ends came to 12 bases. Germline V gene data show CDR1 as MNHNY and CDR2 as SVGAGI (reference sequence).

The chain is built from TRBV19 and TRBJ2-2, with 9 bases identical to TRBD1. The CDR3 runs 14 residues. Germline CDR1 reads LNHDA; CDR2 reads SQIVND (reference sequence). V was pared by 5 bases and J by 6 bases, with 4 bases of the junction left unmatched. DNA for the CDR3: TGTGCCAGTAGTCGACAGGGGGTAGCCGGGGAGCTGTTTTTT. Protein product: CASSRQGVAGELFF. The full variable domain, with the rest looked up from reference TRBV19 and TRBJ2-2, is DGGITQSPKYLFRKEGQNVTLSCEQNLNHDAMYWYRQDPGQGLRLIYYSQIVNDFQKGDIAEGYSVSREKKESFPLTVTSAQKNPTAFYLCASSRQGVAGELFFGEGSRLTVL.

The chain recombines TRBV11-3 with TRBJ2-5; no reliable D call. This CDR3 has 14 amino acids. Germline lookup yields CDR1 SGHNT and CDR2 YENEEA. V shed 2 bases and J shed 2 bases, with 9 bases lying between them. CDR3 coding DNA: TGTGCCAGCAGCTTATTCCAGATACAAGAGACCCAGTACTTC. Protein sequence: CASSLFQIQETQYF.

The V gene is TRBV4-1, the J gene TRBJ2-5; 11 nucleotides agree with TRBD2. With V trimmed by 8 bases and J by 5 bases, 16 bases remained unmatched. The germline gives CDR1 MGHRA, CDR2 YSYEKL. CDR3 size: 17 residues. The CDR3, as DNA: TGCGCCAGCTCCCCGGGGAGTAGCGGGAGGGCCCCGGAGACCCAGTACTTC. Translated, it gives CASSPGSSGRAPETQYF.

The chain couples TRBV4-3 to TRBJ1-2; 8 positions agree with TRBD1. Germline CDR1 and CDR2: LGHNA and YSLEER. V was clipped by 5 bases and J by 5 bases; unmatched bases: 7. The CDR3 has 14 residues. CDR3 loop: CASSSGQGGYGYTF. CDR3 in DNA: TGCGCCAGCAGCAGCGGACAGGGAGGATATGGCTACACCTTC.

This chain links TRBV15 with TRBJ2-3; the match to TRBD2 covers 9 bases. The CDR3 has 15 residues. Germline values: CDR1 LNHNV, CDR2 YYDKDF (reference sequence). The V and J ends lost 0 bases and 9 bases, in that order; junction bases with no gene match: 7. The chain's CDR3 is CATSRERGGPRTQYF. The CDR3 coding sequence is TGTGCCACCAGCAGAGAGCGGGGGGGACCCCGAACGCAGTATTTT.

Within the sample, this clone is medium-sized. The CDR3 sequence is CASSWADGSYEQYF. Here the CDR3 DNA reads TGTGCCAGCAGCTGGGCGGACGGTTCCTACGAGCAGTACTTC. This chain uses TRBV5-8 with TRBJ2-7; D call uncertain. Germline loops: CDR1 SGHTS, CDR2 YDEGEE. CDR3 length: 14 amino acids. Trimming took off 3 bases at V and 1 base at J, with 11 bases between the two ends.

DNA of the CDR3: TGTGCCAGCAGCTGGACTAGCGGGAACTACGAGCAGTACTTC. Its protein product is CASSWTSGNYEQYF. V is TRBV7-8 and J is TRBJ2-7; 12 nucleotides agree with TRBD2. Germline CDR1 is SGHVS and CDR2 is FQNEAQ. The J segment lost 3 bases and the V segment lost 4 bases, leaving 1 base of the junction unmatched. The CDR3 loop spans 14 amino acids.

This sequence joins TRBV18 and TRBJ2-3; 9 nucleotides line up with TRBD2. The V and J ends lost 2 bases and 4 bases, in that order; junction bases with no gene match: 7. Per germline, CDR1 KGHSH and CDR2 LQKENI. The CDR3 loop spans 16 amino acids. The CDR3 DNA reads TGTGCCAGCTCACCATTTACAGCGGGAGGCCCAGATACGCAGTATTTT. This translates into CASSPFTAGGPDTQYF.

This chain links TRBV29-1 with TRBJ1-3, with D perhaps matching TRBD1 (5 bases). The germline gives CDR1 SQVTM, CDR2 ANQGSEA. CDR3 length: 13 amino acids. Trimming shortened V by 1 base and J by 4 bases, and 8 bases separated the two germline ends. The CDR3: CSVEGSGGNTIYF. CDR3 in DNA: TGCAGCGTTGAAGGGTCAGGGGGAAACACCATATATTTT.

The rearrangement links TRBV5-4 to TRBJ2-7; 7 positions match TRBD1. V trimming: 2 bases; J trimming: 5 bases; junction bases outside the gene matches: 10. The CDR3 consists of 15 residues. The germline CDR1 and CDR2 sequences are SGHNT and YYREEE (reference sequence). The CDR3 DNA reads TGTGCCAGCAGCTTTCCGGGACAGTTAGTCCACGAGCAGTACTTC. It encodes CASSFPGQLVHEQYF.

V gene TRBV18 combines with J gene TRBJ2-6, with TRBD1 as a possible D gene (6 bases). V lost 6 bases and J 4 bases, leaving 19 bases between the germline ends. There are 17 residues in the CDR3. Germline V gene data show CDR1 as KGHSH and CDR2 as LQKENI. This CDR3 reads CASSLQGSFRGANVLTF. Here the CDR3 DNA reads TGTGCCAGCTCTTTACAGGGATCTTTTCGGGGGGCCAACGTCCTGACTTTC.

This chain links TRBV7-3 with TRBJ2-7, with a possible D match to TRBD2 (5 bases). V was pared by 3 bases and J by 7 bases, with 13 bases between. CDR3 length: 13 amino acids. Germline V gene sequence: CDR1 SGHTA, CDR2 FQGTGA. CDR3 residues: CASSFALEGEQYF. The DNA of the CDR3 is TGTGCCAGCAGCTTTGCCCTCGAGGGAGAGCAGTACTTC.

This sequence joins TRBV4-2 and TRBJ1-4, with TRBD1 identical over 8 bases. J lost 1 base, V lost 5 bases, and 6 bases had no gene match. Germline assignment: CDR1 LGHNA and CDR2 YNFKEQ. The CDR3 has 16 amino acids. This CDR3 is CASSSGQGLTNEKLFF. In DNA, the CDR3 is TGTGCCAGCAGCTCCGGACAGGGACTAACTAATGAAAAACTGTTTTTT.

Worth noting for this clone: The sample contains more than one DNA sequence encoding this CDR3. The chain uses TRBV4-3 and TRBJ2-1; D perhaps matches TRBD1 (5 bases). The CDR3 loop spans 15 amino acids. Germline values: CDR1 LGHNA, CDR2 YSLEER. The V gene lost 0 bases and the J gene lost 6 bases, with 12 bases spanning the gap. CDR3 bases: TGCGCCAGCAGCCAAGATAGGGGATCGCGCAATGAGCAGTTCTTC. Translating gives CASSQDRGSRNEQFF.

The V gene is TRBV6-6, the J gene TRBJ2-1; D not certain. V was trimmed by 0 bases and J by 4 bases, leaving 10 bases between them. Germline assignment: CDR1 MNHNY and CDR2 SVGAGI (reference sequence). The CDR3 contains 15 residues. CDR3 DNA sequence: TGTGCCAGCAGTTACTCGATTGGTACTTACAATGAGCAGTTCTTC. As protein: CASSYSIGTYNEQFF.